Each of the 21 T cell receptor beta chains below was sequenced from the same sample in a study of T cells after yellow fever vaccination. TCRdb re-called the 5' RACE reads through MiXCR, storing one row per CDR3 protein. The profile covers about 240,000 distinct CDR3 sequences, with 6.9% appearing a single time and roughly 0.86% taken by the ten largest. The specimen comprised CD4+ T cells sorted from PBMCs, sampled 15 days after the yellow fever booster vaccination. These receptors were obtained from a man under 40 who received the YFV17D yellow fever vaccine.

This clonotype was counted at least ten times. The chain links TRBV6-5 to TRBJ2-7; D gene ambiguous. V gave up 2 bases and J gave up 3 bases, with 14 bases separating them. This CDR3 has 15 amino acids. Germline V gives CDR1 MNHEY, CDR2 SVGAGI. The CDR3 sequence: CASSYPDNAVYEQYF. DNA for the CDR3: TGTGCCAGCAGTTACCCTGACAACGCGGTCTACGAGCAGTACTTC.

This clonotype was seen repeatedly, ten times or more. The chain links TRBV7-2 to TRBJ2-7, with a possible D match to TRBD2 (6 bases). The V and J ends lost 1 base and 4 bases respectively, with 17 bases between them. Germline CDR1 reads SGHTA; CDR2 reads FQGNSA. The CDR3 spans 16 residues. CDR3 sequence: CASSLVSSGRGYEQYF. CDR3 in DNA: TGTGCCAGCAGCTTAGTATCGTCAGGGCGGGGTTACGAGCAGTACTTC.

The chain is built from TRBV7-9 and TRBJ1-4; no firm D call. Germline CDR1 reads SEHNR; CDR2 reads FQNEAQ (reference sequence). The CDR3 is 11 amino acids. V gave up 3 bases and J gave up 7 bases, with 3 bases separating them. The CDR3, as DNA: TGTGCCAGCAGCTTCTCTGAAAAACTGTTTTTT. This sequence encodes CASSFSEKLFF.

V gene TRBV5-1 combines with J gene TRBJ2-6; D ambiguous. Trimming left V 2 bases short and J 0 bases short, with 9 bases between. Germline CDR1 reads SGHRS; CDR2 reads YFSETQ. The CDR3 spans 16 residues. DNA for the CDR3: TGCGCCAGCAGCTTCGGGCGGCTCTCTGGGGCCAACGTCCTGACTTTC. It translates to CASSFGRLSGANVLTF.

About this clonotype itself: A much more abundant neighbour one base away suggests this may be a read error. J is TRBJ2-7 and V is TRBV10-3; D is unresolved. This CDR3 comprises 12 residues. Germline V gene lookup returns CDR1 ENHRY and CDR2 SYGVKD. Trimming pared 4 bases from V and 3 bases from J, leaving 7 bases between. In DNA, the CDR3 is TGTGCCATCAGTGGGTATGTCTACGAGCAGTACTTC. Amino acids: CAISGYVYEQYF.

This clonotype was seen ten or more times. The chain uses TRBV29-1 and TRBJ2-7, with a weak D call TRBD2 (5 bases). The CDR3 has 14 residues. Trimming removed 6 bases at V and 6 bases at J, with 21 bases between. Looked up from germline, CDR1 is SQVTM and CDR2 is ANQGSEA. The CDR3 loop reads CSVGKLGGGSEQYF. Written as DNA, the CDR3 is TGCAGCGTAGGGAAATTGGGCGGAGGAAGCGAGCAGTACTTC.

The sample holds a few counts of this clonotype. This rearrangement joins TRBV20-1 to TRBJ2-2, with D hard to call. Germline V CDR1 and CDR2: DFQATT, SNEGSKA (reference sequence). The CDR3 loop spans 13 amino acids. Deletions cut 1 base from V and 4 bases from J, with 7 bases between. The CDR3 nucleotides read TGCAGTGCTAGAGTAACAGTCACCGGGGAGCTGTTTTTT. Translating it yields CSARVTVTGELFF.

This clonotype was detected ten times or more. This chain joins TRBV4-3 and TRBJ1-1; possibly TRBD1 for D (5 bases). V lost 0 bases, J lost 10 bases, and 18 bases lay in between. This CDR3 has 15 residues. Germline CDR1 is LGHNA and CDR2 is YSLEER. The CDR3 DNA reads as TGCGCCAGCAGCCAAGATCACAAGGACACGGAGGGAGCTTTCTTT. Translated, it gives CASSQDHKDTEGAFF.

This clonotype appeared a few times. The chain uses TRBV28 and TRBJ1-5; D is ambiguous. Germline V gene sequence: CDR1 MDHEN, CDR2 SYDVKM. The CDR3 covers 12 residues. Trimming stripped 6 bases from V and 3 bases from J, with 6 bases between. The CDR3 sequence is CASRPNNQPQHF. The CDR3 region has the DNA TGTGCCAGCAGGCCCAACAATCAGCCCCAGCATTTT. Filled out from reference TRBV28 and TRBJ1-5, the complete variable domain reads DVKVTQSSRYLVKRTGEKVFLECVQDMDHENMFWYRQDPGLGLRLIYFSYDVKMKEKGDIPEGYSVSREKKERFSLILESASTNQTSMYLCASRPNNQPQHFGDGTRLSIL.

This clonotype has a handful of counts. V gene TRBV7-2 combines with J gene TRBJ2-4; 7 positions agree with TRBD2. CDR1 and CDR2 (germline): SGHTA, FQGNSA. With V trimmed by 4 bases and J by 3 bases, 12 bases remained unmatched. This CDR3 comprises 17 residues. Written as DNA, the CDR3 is TGTGCCAGCAGCTCCCAAGTGACTCCTAGCGGCAAAAACATTCAGTACTTC. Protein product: CASSSQVTPSGKNIQYF.

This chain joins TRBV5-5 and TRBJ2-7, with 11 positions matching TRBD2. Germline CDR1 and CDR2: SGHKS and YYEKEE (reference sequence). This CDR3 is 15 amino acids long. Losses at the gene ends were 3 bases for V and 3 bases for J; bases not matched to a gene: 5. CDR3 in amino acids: CASSSGLAGLYEQYF. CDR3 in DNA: TGTGCCAGCAGCTCCGGACTAGCGGGCCTCTACGAGCAGTACTTC.

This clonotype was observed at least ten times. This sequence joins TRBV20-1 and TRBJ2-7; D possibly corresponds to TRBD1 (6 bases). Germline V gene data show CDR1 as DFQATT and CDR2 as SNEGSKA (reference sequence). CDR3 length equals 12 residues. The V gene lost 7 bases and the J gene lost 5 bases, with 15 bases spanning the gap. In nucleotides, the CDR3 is TGCAGTGGGGACCAGGGGAGTAACGAGCAGTACTTC. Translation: CSGDQGSNEQYF.

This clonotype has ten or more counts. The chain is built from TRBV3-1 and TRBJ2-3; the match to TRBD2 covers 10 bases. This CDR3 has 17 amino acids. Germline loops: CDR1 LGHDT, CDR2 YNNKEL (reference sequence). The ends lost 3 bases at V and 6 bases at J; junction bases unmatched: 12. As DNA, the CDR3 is TGTGCCAGCAGCCATTCGCGAGCGGGAGGGCCTGCGGATACGCAGTATTTT. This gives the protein CASSHSRAGGPADTQYF.

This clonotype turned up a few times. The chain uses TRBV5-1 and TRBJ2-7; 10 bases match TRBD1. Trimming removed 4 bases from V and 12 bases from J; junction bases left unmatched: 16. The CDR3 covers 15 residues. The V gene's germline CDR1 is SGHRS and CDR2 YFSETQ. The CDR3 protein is CASSATGTGAALWYF. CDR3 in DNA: TGCGCCAGCAGCGCGACCGGGACAGGGGCTGCCTTGTGGTACTTC.

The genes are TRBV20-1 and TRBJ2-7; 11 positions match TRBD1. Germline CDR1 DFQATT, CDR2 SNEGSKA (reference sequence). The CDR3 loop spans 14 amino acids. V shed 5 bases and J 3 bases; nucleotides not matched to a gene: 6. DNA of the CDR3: TGCAGTGCTTCCGGGACAGGGGGGTTCTACGAGCAGTACTTC. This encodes CSASGTGGFYEQYF.

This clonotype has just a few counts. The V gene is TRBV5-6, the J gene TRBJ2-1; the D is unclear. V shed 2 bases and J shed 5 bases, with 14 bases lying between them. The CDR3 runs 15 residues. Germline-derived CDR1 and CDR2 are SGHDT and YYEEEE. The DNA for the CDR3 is TGTGCCAGCAGCTTAATAATAGGCGTCCACAATGAGCAGTTCTTC. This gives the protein CASSLIIGVHNEQFF.

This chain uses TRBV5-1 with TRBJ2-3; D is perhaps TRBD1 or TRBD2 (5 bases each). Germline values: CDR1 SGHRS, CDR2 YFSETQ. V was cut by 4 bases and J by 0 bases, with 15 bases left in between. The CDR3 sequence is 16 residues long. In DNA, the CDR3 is TGCGCCAGCAGCCTACCGGACTGGGGGAGCACAGATACGCAGTATTTT. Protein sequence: CASSLPDWGSTDTQYF.

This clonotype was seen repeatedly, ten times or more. The CDR3 region has the DNA TGTGCCAGCAGTTTTTATGGACTCACCGGGGAGCTGTTTTTT. As protein: CASSFYGLTGELFF. The chain recombines TRBV12-3 or TRBV12-4 with TRBJ2-2; D might be TRBD2 (5 bases). The CDR3 totals 14 residues. Trimming stripped 3 bases from V and 4 bases from J, with 9 bases between.

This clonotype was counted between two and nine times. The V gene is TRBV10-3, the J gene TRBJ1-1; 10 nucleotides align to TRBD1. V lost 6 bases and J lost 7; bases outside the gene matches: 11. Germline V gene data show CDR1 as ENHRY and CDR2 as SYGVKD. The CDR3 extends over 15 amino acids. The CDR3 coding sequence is TGTGCCATCAGGGACCCGGGACAGGGGTCTGGTGAAGCTTTCTTT. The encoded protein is CAIRDPGQGSGEAFF.

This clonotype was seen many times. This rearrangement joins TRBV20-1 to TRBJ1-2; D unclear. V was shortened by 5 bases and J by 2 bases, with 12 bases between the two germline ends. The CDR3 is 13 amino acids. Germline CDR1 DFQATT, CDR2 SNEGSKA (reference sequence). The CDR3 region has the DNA TGCAGTGCTTATAGGACGGACAACTATGGCTACACCTTC. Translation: CSAYRTDNYGYTF.

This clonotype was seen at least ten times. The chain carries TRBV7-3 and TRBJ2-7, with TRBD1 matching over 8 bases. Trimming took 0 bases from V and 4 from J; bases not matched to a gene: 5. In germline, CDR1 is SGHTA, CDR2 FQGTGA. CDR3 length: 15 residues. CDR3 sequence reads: CASSLTGTGSYEQYF. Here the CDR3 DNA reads TGTGCCAGCAGCTTAACCGGGACAGGCAGTTACGAGCAGTACTTC.